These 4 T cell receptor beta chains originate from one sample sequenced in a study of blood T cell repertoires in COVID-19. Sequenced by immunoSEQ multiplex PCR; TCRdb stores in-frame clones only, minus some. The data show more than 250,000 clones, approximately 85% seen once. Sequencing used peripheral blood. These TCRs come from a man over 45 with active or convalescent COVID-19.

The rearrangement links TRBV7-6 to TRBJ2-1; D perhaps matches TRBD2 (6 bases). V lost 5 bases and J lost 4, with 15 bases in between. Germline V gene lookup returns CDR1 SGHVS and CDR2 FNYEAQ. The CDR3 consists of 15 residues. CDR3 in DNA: TGTGCCAGCAGCCTAGGGAGGACGAGATACAATGAGCAGTTCTTC. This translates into CASSLGRTRYNEQFF.

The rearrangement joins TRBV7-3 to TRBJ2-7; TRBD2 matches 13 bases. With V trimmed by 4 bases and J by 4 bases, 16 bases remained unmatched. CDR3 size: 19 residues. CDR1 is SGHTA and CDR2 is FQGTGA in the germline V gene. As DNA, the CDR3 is TGTGCCAGCAGCTCAGACCCGGGGGGGACTAGCGGGATTATTTACGAGCAGTACTTC. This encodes CASSSDPGGTSGIIYEQYF.

CDR3 DNA: TGTGCCAGCAGCTCAGGACTAGCGGGGGTCACAGATACGCAGTATTTT. Translating gives CASSSGLAGVTDTQYF. The chain combines TRBV7-3 with TRBJ2-3; 13 positions match TRBD2. Germline CDR1 is SGHTA and CDR2 is FQGTGA. V lost 4 bases to trimming and J lost 2 bases; unmatched junction nucleotides: 3. The CDR3 length is 16 residues.

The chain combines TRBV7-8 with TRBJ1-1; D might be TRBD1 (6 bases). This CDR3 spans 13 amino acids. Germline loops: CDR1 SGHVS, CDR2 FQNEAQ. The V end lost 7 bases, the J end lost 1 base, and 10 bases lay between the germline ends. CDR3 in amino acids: CASTPQGNTEAFF. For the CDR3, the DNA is TGTGCCAGCACCCCACAGGGGAACACTGAAGCTTTCTTT.